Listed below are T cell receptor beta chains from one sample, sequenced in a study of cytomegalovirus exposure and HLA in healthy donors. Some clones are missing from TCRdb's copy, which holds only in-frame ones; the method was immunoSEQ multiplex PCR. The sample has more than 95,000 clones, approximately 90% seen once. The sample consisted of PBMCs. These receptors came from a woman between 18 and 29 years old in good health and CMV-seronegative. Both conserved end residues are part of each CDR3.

CDR3: CAWSTGQGAAGQYF
V: TRBV30

CDR3: CASSQDRLVDEQFF
V: TRBV4-1

CDR3: CASSPPFRGALLYTF
V: TRBV18

CDR3: CASSFADTQYF
V: TRBV5-1

CDR3: CASSLKRAGGTYEQYF
V: TRBV18

CDR3: CASSQDHASGGTDTQYF
V: TRBV4-3

CDR3: CASSNGRTGGPTGELFF
V: TRBV19

CDR3: CASSLVDRAVNEQFF
V: TRBV7-2

CDR3: CASSPGGSNEKLFF
V: TRBV28

CDR3: CASSLSVDSHGYTF
V: TRBV28

CDR3: CASSLTTGTGSTDTQYF
V: TRBV18

CDR3: CASSLGTGGTEAFF
V: TRBV27

CDR3: CASSPSGGLYNEQFF
V: TRBV18

CDR3: CASNSWDRGSGYTF
V: TRBV12-1

CDR3: CASSDTGDEQFF
V: TRBV7-3

CDR3: CASSQGQLPSNEKLFF
V: TRBV27

CDR3: CASSQGLAGQETQYF
V: TRBV14

CDR3: CASSYNTAQINTQYF
V: TRBV13

CDR3: CASRDFATNEKLFF
V: TRBV28

CDR3: CASSGRGDEQFF
V: TRBV5-1

CDR3: CATRTARAGDYEQYF
V: TRBV15

CDR3: CSVVWAQTAGFSYGYTF
V: TRBV29-1

CDR3: CAISETATGGGGEQYF
V: TRBV10-3

CDR3: CASSPGREKLFF
V: TRBV11-2

CDR3: CASSPTAGVYEQYF
V: TRBV11-2

CDR3: CASSLGGPEGEKLFF
V: TRBV5-4

CDR3: CASSPTPWGTGGYEQYF
V: TRBV27

CDR3: CASSLGLYDEQFF
V: TRBV7-9

CDR3: CSVYEQYF
V: TRBV20-1

CDR3: CASSLRLAGNYEQYF
V: TRBV4-1

CDR3: CASSFSGGMNTEAFF
V: TRBV7-3

CDR3: CAWSTGQGGVDTQYF
V: TRBV30

CDR3: CASSTGVPGNTIYF
V: TRBV6-5

CDR3: CAWRAYNYGYTF
V: TRBV30

CDR3: CASSSGTGGRFHSYEQYF
V: TRBV28

CDR3: CASTWTGNTGELFF
V: TRBV25-1

CDR3: CASSDPSGGQTQYF
V: TRBV5-1

CDR3: CASRSSGSNIQYF
V: TRBV28

CDR3: CASSLGRGLNQPQHF
V: TRBV5-6

CDR3: CASSLTADGRSPLHF
V: TRBV7-3

CDR3: CASSLFGTVNTEAFF
V: TRBV27

CDR3: CASSLWGDPREQYF
V: TRBV27

CDR3: CASSLAGLAGDGLFF
V: TRBV5-6

CDR3: CASSLRGSGNTIYF
V: TRBV5-6

CDR3: CASSAHRVPSYNEQFF
V: TRBV6-1

CDR3: CAWKGRGGTEAFF
V: TRBV30

CDR3: CAWKGEYEQYF
V: TRBV30